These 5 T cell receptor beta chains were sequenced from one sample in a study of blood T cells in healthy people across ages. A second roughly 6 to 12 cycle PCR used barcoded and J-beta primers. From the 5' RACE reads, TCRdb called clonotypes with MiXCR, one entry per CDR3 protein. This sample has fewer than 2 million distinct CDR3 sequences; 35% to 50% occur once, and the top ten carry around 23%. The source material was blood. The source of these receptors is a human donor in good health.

CDR3 sequence: CASSPEPGSDGYTF. The CDR3 coding sequence is TGTGCCAGCAGTCCCGAACCAGGGAGTGATGGCTACACCTTC. The chain couples TRBV6-5 to TRBJ1-2, with D possibly being TRBD1 (5 bases). The CDR3 loop spans 14 amino acids. Germline loops: CDR1 MNHEY, CDR2 SVGAGI. The ends were cut back, 5 bases at V and 6 bases at J, with 16 bases in the middle.

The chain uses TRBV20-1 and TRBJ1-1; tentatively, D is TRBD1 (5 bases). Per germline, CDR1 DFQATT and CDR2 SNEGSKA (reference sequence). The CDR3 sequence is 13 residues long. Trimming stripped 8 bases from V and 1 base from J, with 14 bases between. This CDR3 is CSTGGRANTEAFF. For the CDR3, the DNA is TGCAGTACCGGGGGAAGAGCGAACACTGAAGCTTTCTTT.

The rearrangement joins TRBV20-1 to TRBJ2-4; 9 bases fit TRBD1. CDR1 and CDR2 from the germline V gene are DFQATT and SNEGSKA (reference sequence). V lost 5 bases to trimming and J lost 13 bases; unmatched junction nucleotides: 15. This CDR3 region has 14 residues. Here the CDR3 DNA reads TGCAGTGCTTTTGACAGGGGGTATTCGTGGGAGCAGTACTTC. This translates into CSAFDRGYSWEQYF.

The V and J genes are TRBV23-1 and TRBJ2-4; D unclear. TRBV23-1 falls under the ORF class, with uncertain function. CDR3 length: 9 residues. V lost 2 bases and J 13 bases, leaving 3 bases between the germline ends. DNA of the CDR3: TGCGCCAGCAGTCAAGGGCAGTACTTC. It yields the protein CASSQGQYF.

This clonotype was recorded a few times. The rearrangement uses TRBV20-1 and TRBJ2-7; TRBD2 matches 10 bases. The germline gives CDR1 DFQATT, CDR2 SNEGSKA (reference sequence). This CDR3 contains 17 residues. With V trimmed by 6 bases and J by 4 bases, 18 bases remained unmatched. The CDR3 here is CSAINVAGGHWVYEQYF. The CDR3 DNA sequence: TGCAGTGCCATAAATGTAGCGGGGGGCCACTGGGTTTACGAGCAGTACTTC.